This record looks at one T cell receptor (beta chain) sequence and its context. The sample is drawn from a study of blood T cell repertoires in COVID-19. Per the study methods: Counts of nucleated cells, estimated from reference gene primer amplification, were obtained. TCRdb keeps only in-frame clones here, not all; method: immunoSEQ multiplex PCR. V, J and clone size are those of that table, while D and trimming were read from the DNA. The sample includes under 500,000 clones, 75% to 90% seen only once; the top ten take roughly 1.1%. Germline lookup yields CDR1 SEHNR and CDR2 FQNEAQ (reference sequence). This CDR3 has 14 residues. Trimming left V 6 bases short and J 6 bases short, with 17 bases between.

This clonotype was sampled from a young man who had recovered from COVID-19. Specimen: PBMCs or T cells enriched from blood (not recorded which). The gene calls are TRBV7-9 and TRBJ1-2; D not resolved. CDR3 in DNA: TGTGCCAGCAGTTTCCGGGATTTATTCGATGGCTACACCTTC. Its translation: CASSFRDLFDGYTF.